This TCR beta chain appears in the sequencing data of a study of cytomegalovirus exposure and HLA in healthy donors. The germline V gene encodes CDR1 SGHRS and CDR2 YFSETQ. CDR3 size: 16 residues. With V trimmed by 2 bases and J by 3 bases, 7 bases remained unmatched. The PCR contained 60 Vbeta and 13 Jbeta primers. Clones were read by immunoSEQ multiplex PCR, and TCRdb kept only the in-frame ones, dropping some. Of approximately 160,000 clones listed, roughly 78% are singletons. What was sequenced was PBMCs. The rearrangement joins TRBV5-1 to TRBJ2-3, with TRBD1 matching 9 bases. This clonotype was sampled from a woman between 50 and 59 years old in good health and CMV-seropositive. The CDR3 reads CASSFTGGLLTDTQYF. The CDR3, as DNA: TGCGCCAGCAGCTTCACAGGGGGCCTACTAACAGATACGCAGTATTTT.